These T cell receptor beta chains were read from a single sample in a study of immune heterogeneity within non-small cell lung tumors. Via MiXCR, TCRdb re-called the multiplex PCR reads, giving one row per CDR3 protein. This sample yields 4,600 or so distinct CDR3 sequences, of which about a third are seen a single time; 25% to 35% belongs to the top ten. Material: lung tumor tissue. These receptors all stem from a woman between 45 and 65 years old with non-small cell lung cancer. CDR3s include the opening cysteine and the closing phenylalanine or tryptophan. D genes are given only for firm matches. A row's size may be missing; if present it is once, few, many or a size class.

J: TRBJ2-7
D: TRBD1
V: TRBV4-1
size: large
CDR3: CASSLGQGAYEQYF
DNA: TGCGCCAGCAGCCTCGGACAGGGGGCGTACGAGCAGTACTTC

J: TRBJ1-1
D: TRBD1
V: TRBV5-1
size: -
CDR3: CASSFRDRGQAFF
DNA: TGCGCCAGCAGCTTTAGGGACAGGGGCCAAGCTTTCTTT

J: TRBJ1-4
D: -
V: TRBV15
size: -
CDR3: CATTGGTNEKLFF
DNA: TGTGCCACCACGGGGGGCACTAATGAAAAACTGTTTTTT

J: TRBJ1-2
D: -
V: TRBV7-8
size: medium-sized
CDR3: CASSSGYGYTF
DNA: TGTGCCAGCAGCTCCGGCTATGGCTACACCTTC

J: TRBJ2-7
D: TRBD1
V: TRBV11-2
size: -
CDR3: CASSQGQNYEQYF
DNA: TGTGCCAGCAGCCAGGGACAGAACTACGAGCAGTACTTC

J: TRBJ2-1
D: TRBD1
V: TRBV7-6
size: -
CDR3: CASSPGGQGDNEQFF
DNA: TGTGCCAGCAGCCCCGGGGGACAGGGGGACAATGAGCAGTTCTTC

J: TRBJ2-7
D: TRBD1
V: TRBV28
size: medium-sized
CDR3: CASSLTGGPSYEQYF
DNA: TGTGCCAGCAGTTTAACAGGGGGCCCCTCCTACGAGCAGTACTTC

J: TRBJ1-1
D: -
V: TRBV24-1
size: -
CDR3: CATSLMGEAFF
DNA: TGTGCCACCAGTTTAATGGGTGAAGCTTTCTTT

J: TRBJ1-1
D: -
V: TRBV20-1
size: -
CDR3: CSATLWAGNTEAFF
DNA: TGCAGTGCTACCCTATGGGCGGGCAACACTGAAGCTTTCTTT

J: TRBJ2-1
D: -
V: TRBV6-6
size: -
CDR3: CASSYTYRLGTNNEQFF
DNA: TGTGCCAGCAGTTACACCTACCGACTAGGGACGAACAATGAGCAGTTCTTC

J: TRBJ2-3
D: -
V: TRBV28
size: medium-sized
CDR3: CASSFISTDTQYF
DNA: TGTGCCAGCAGTTTTATTTCCACAGATACGCAGTATTTT

J: TRBJ1-1
D: -
V: TRBV20-1
size: medium-sized
CDR3: CSAKDGTVNTEAFF
DNA: TGCAGTGCAAAGGACGGGACGGTGAACACTGAAGCTTTCTTT

J: TRBJ2-2
D: -
V: TRBV3-1
size: medium-sized
CDR3: CATGKSGTVDTGELFF
DNA: TGTGCCACCGGGAAATCCGGGACGGTTGACACCGGGGAGCTGTTTTTT

J: TRBJ2-7
D: -
V: TRBV6-1
size: medium-sized
CDR3: CASSEFQGTTYEQYF
DNA: TGTGCCAGCAGTGAATTTCAGGGGACCACCTACGAGCAGTACTTC

J: TRBJ2-1
D: TRBD1
V: TRBV11-3
size: once
CDR3: CASSTGTGGTGQFF
DNA: TGTGCCAGCAGCACCGGGACAGGGGGTACAGGGCAGTTCTTC

J: TRBJ2-7
D: -
V: TRBV6-1
size: medium-sized
CDR3: CASSHIQDGAATNYEQYF
DNA: TGTGCCAGCAGCCATATTCAGGACGGTGCAGCGACTAACTACGAGCAGTACTTC

J: TRBJ1-2
D: -
V: TRBV7-8
size: once
CDR3: CDSSLDSPGVNYGYSF
DNA: TGTGACAGCAGCTTAGATTCCCCGGGCGTAAACTATGGCTACAGCTTC

J: TRBJ1-2
D: -
V: TRBV28
size: -
CDR3: CASTVTGGETYGYTF
DNA: TGTGCCAGCACCGTCACGGGGGGGGAGACCTATGGCTACACCTTC

J: TRBJ2-7
D: TRBD1
V: TRBV6-1
size: medium-sized
CDR3: CASSETTGGSNEQYF
DNA: TGTGCCAGCAGTGAGACGACAGGGGGTAGTAACGAGCAGTACTTC

J: TRBJ1-3
D: -
V: TRBV12-3/TRBV12-4
size: medium-sized
CDR3: CASSPHSSGNTIYF
DNA: TGTGCCAGCAGTCCGCACAGCTCTGGAAACACCATATATTTT

J: TRBJ2-7
D: -
V: TRBV10-3
size: many
CDR3: CAIRGTQGSEQYF
DNA: TGTGCCATCAGGGGTACACAGGGTTCCGAGCAGTACTTC

J: TRBJ2-3
D: -
V: TRBV5-1
size: medium-sized
CDR3: CASSLGPRADTQYF
DNA: TGCGCCAGCAGCTTGGGGCCAAGGGCGGATACGCAGTATTTT

J: TRBJ2-7
D: -
V: TRBV5-1
size: once
CDR3: CASGREGNEQYF
DNA: TGCGCCAGCGGCAGGGAAGGGAACGAGCAGTACTTC

J: TRBJ1-5
D: -
V: TRBV20-1
size: medium-sized
CDR3: CSARGWGPGGGNQPQHF
DNA: TGCAGTGCCCGGGGATGGGGACCTGGCGGTGGCAATCAGCCCCAGCATTTT

J: TRBJ1-1
D: TRBD1
V: TRBV20-1
size: medium-sized
CDR3: CSAPRDRNTEAFF
DNA: TGCAGTGCCCCCCGGGACAGGAACACTGAAGCTTTCTTT

J: TRBJ1-2
D: TRBD1
V: TRBV10-3
size: medium-sized
CDR3: CAISELMSGGKDGYTF
DNA: TGTGCCATCAGTGAGTTAATGTCAGGGGGTAAGGATGGCTACACCTTC

J: TRBJ1-1
D: TRBD1
V: TRBV19
size: -
CDR3: CASSTRTGNTEAFF
DNA: TGTGCCAGTAGTACACGGACAGGGAACACTGAAGCTTTCTTT

J: TRBJ2-1
D: TRBD2
V: TRBV7-9
size: -
CDR3: CASSLGLAGPRQFF
DNA: TGTGCCAGCAGCTTGGGACTAGCGGGACCCAGGCAGTTCTTC

J: TRBJ2-2
D: -
V: TRBV30
size: -
CDR3: CAWSFTGNTGELFF
DNA: TGTGCCTGGAGTTTTACCGGAAACACCGGGGAGCTCTTTTTT

J: TRBJ1-1
D: TRBD1
V: TRBV6-1
size: large
CDR3: CASSQNRGRWTEAFF
DNA: TGTGCCAGCAGTCAAAACAGGGGGCGCTGGACTGAAGCTTTCTTT

J: TRBJ1-5
D: -
V: TRBV3-1
size: -
CDR3: CASSSPGSQPQHF
DNA: TGTGCCAGCAGTTCCCCAGGGTCTCAGCCCCAGCATTTT

J: TRBJ2-3
D: TRBD1
V: TRBV19
size: medium-sized
CDR3: CAIGTGYGTDTQYF
DNA: TGTGCCATTGGGACAGGGTACGGCACAGATACGCAGTATTTT